This section outlines one T cell receptor beta chain sequence together with its context. This record comes from a study of identical twins' blood T cells. TCRdb re-called the 5' RACE reads with MiXCR, one entry per CDR3 protein. The table lists fewer than 450,000 distinct CDR3 sequences, roughly 28% of them singletons. Germline V lookup: CDR1 SGHTA, CDR2 FQGNSA. The junction had 11 bases not matched to a gene; V was cut back by 2 bases and J by 0 bases. This CDR3 spans 19 amino acids. The chain carries TRBV7-2 and TRBJ2-4; 9 positions match TRBD1. Sequenced input: PBMCs. This TCR was recovered from a woman between 18 and 55 years old in good health. This CDR3 reads CASSLRGQGRRVAKNIQYF. CDR3 in DNA: TGTGCCAGCAGCTTAAGGGGACAGGGCCGGAGGGTAGCCAAAAACATTCAGTACTTC.